Each of the 9 T cell receptor beta chains below was sequenced from the same sample in a study of shared clonotypes between healthy human individuals (dated by TCRdb to 2020 to 2022). The receptor library was made with the immunoSEQ multiplex PCR assay. In its TCRdb copy, this immuneACCESS table keeps in-frame sequences only and misses some clones. Where compared with another copy, unresolved V genes explain less than half of these, and the others have no known cause. In all, the sample holds some 320,000 clones, and roughly 84% of those were seen once. The biggest ten clones account for 15% to 20% of the sample. The sequencing sample was made of memory CD8+ T cells sorted from blood. The label giving this sample's cell subset or site can be read as: CD45RO+ cells pooled with CCR7-negative TemRA cells. These receptors all stem from a man aged 18 to 35 in good health.

Written as DNA, the CDR3 is TGTGCCGTTTCCGGGACAGGGCTTTACGGGGTCTCCTACGAGCAGTACTTC. Translation: CAVSGTGLYGVSYEQYF. V gene TRBV2 combines with J gene TRBJ2-7; 9 bases are a match to TRBD1. This CDR3 has 17 amino acids. V was clipped by 11 bases and J by 0 bases; unmatched bases: 17. From germline, CDR1 is SNHLY and CDR2 FYNNEI.

The CDR3 reads CASSLNSVEAFF. The CDR3 DNA follows: TGTGCCAGCAGTTTAAATTCCGTAGAAGCTTTCTTT. The chain couples TRBV28 to TRBJ1-1; D is ambiguous. The CDR3 contains 12 residues. The ends were cut back, 2 bases at V and 8 bases at J, with 9 bases in the middle. The V gene's germline CDR1 is MDHEN and CDR2 SYDVKM.

J is TRBJ1-1 and V is TRBV25-1; tentative D call: TRBD1 (5 bases). The V end was cut by 2 bases, the J end by 6 bases, with 22 bases between. The CDR3 is made up of 17 amino acids. Germline V gene lookup returns CDR1 MGHDK and CDR2 SYGVNS. The DNA of the CDR3 is TGTGCCAGCAGTGAAATCGCGGGGGTTGGGGCCGAGCCTGAAGCTTTCTTT. Amino acid sequence: CASSEIAGVGAEPEAFF.

This chain connects TRBV6-1 to TRBJ2-5, with D possibly being TRBD1 (6 bases). Germline loops: CDR1 MNHNS, CDR2 SASEGT. The V end was cut by 2 bases, the J end by 5 bases, with 12 bases between. The CDR3 spans 14 residues. The CDR3 reads CASSEKQGWETQYF. CDR3 in DNA: TGTGCCAGCAGTGAAAAACAGGGATGGGAGACCCAGTACTTC.

The rearrangement uses TRBV27 and TRBJ1-1; D is uncertain. V was shortened by 7 bases and J by 6 bases, with 9 bases between the two germline ends. This CDR3 is built from 11 residues. Germline-derived CDR1 and CDR2 are MNHEY and SMNVEV (reference sequence). CDR3 bases: TGTGCCAGCATCAGTTGGCCTGAAGCTTTCTTT. It yields the protein CASISWPEAFF.

A word on this clone: The same CDR3 arises from other DNA sequences in this sample as well. The V call is TRBV6-5, the J call TRBJ1-6; no firm D call. The CDR3 extends over 14 amino acids. Germline V gene sequence: CDR1 MNHEY, CDR2 SVGAGI. V was clipped by 2 bases and J by 3 bases, with 5 bases between them. This CDR3 reads CASSYGSYNSPLHF. CDR3 DNA sequence: TGTGCCAGCAGTTACGGCAGCTATAATTCACCCCTCCACTTT.

The rearrangement links TRBV10-3 to TRBJ1-2; D is possibly TRBD1 (5 bases). The CDR3 is 16 amino acids. The germline CDR1 and CDR2 sequences are ENHRY and SYGVKD. V was cut by 0 bases and J by 4 bases, with 15 bases left in between. CDR3 protein: CAISESPGRFLYGYTF. The CDR3 DNA is TGTGCCATCAGTGAGTCGCCAGGGAGGTTCCTCTATGGCTACACCTTC.

The genes are TRBV4-1 and TRBJ2-1; 11 nucleotides align to TRBD2. This CDR3 has 16 residues. Germline values: CDR1 MGHRA, CDR2 YSYEKL. With V trimmed by 3 bases and J by 4 bases, 5 bases remained unmatched. The CDR3 region has the DNA TGCGCCAGCAGCCATGCGGGACTAGCGGATTACAATGAGCAGTTCTTC. Translated: CASSHAGLADYNEQFF.

The chain combines TRBV27 with TRBJ2-7; TRBD2 matches at 8 bases. Germline lookup yields CDR1 MNHEY and CDR2 SMNVEV (reference sequence). V lost 6 bases and J lost 2; bases outside the gene matches: 9. The CDR3 totals 15 residues. The DNA of the CDR3 is TGTGCCAGCAGACGGGGGGCGGGAGGCCCCTACGAGCAGTACTTC. Protein: CASRRGAGGPYEQYF.